The 32 T cell receptor beta chains below all came from one sample that was sequenced in a study of OX40 agonist ivuxolimab in advanced cancers. Sequenced by immunoSEQ multiplex PCR; TCRdb stores in-frame clones only, minus some. The sample consists of some 57,000 clones, 82% of them appearing once. The material sequenced was CD4+ or CD8+ T cells sorted from blood, taken in a trial of the OX40 agonist ivuxolimab. These TCRs come from an adult with an advanced solid tumor such as melanoma, head and neck, liver or kidney cancer.

The V and J genes are TRBV21-1 and TRBJ1-5. TRBV21-1 corresponds to a pseudogene. The CDR3 length is 17 residues. The CDR3 is CASSKVSRRPFDQPQHF. CDR3 bases: TGTGCCAGCAGCAAAGTTTCCCGCCGGCCCTTTGATCAGCCCCAGCATTTT.

The chain has TRBV10-2 and TRBJ2-3, with D perhaps given as TRBD1 or TRBD2 (6 bases each). Germline V gene sequence: CDR1 WSHSY, CDR2 SAAADI. The CDR3 spans 16 residues. V was cut by 8 bases and J by 2 bases, with 20 bases left in between. The CDR3 protein is CASRRGGTPFTDTQYF. CDR3 DNA: TGCGCCAGCCGGCGTGGCGGGACACCTTTCACAGATACGCAGTATTTT.

V gene TRBV5-4 combines with J gene TRBJ1-1; D is unclear. The CDR3 is made up of 13 amino acids. The V end lost 3 bases, the J end lost 1 base, and 7 bases lay between the germline ends. The germline CDR1 and CDR2 sequences are SGHNT and YYREEE (reference sequence). The CDR3 nucleotides are TGTGCCAGCAGCTCGCCCAAGAACACTGAAGCTTTCTTT. Protein: CASSSPKNTEAFF.

The CDR3 coding sequence is TGTGCCAGCAGCTCCCGGGACAGGGGGATCACCTACGAGCAGTACTTC. Protein sequence: CASSSRDRGITYEQYF. This chain links TRBV7-9 with TRBJ2-7; 11 positions match TRBD1. V lost 4 bases and J lost 2; bases outside the gene matches: 7. In germline, CDR1 is SEHNR, CDR2 FQNEAQ (reference sequence). There are 16 residues in the CDR3.

The gene calls are TRBV5-1 and TRBJ2-7; TRBD2 aligns across 9 bases. V shed 5 bases, J shed 5 bases, and the junction held 8 bases outside the gene matches. Germline V CDR1 and CDR2: SGHRS, YFSETQ. This CDR3 contains 14 residues. CDR3 DNA: TGCGCCAGCAGGGAGCTAGCGGGAAGCAACGAGCAGTACTTC. Protein sequence: CASRELAGSNEQYF.

The chain employs TRBV28 and TRBJ1-4, with D unresolved. Germline CDR1 reads MDHEN; CDR2 reads SYDVKM. Deletions cut 6 bases from V and 8 bases from J, with 10 bases between. The CDR3 has 12 amino acids. The CDR3 nucleotides are TGTGCCAGCAGCTTACAGACAGAAAAACTGTTTTTT. Translating it yields CASSLQTEKLFF.

The sample holds a few counts of this clone. The chain carries TRBV29-1 and TRBJ2-5, with TRBD1 matching over 8 bases. Trimming removed 3 bases from V and 7 bases from J; junction bases left unmatched: 10. Germline CDR1 SQVTM, CDR2 ANQGSEA. The CDR3 extends over 14 amino acids. This CDR3 is CSVDQGGTGGTQYF. DNA for the CDR3: TGCAGCGTTGATCAGGGCGGGACAGGAGGGACCCAGTACTTC.

V gene TRBV30 combines with J gene TRBJ2-7; a possible D gene is TRBD1 (6 bases). This CDR3 is built from 14 residues. The ends were cut back, 6 bases at V and 0 bases at J, with 15 bases in the middle. Germline CDR1 GTSNPN, CDR2 SVGIG (reference sequence). The CDR3 DNA reads as TGTGCCTGCGACCTGGGACAACTCTCCTACGAGCAGTACTTC. Residues: CACDLGQLSYEQYF.

This clone was seen once. This sequence joins TRBV5-4 and TRBJ2-1, with D possibly being TRBD1 or TRBD2 (5 bases each). Germline loops: CDR1 SGHNT, CDR2 YYREEE (reference sequence). V gave up 4 bases and J gave up 2 bases, with 16 bases separating them. The CDR3 contains 16 residues. CDR3 residues: CASSQLTRGAYNEQFF. CDR3 nucleotides: TGTGCCAGCAGCCAACTCACCCGAGGGGCCTACAATGAGCAGTTCTTC.

V gene TRBV5-1 combines with J gene TRBJ2-2; possibly TRBD2 for D (5 bases). V gave up 4 bases and J gave up 1 base, with 14 bases separating them. CDR1 is SGHRS and CDR2 is YFSETQ in the germline V gene. The CDR3 has 16 residues. The CDR3 nucleotides are TGCGCCAGCAGCCTTCTGGCGGCGGGGAACACCGGGGAGCTGTTTTTT. Encoded protein: CASSLLAAGNTGELFF. Using reference TRBV5-1 and TRBJ2-2 for the parts outside the CDR3, the full variable domain is KAGVTQTPRYLIKTRGQQVTLSCSPISGHRSVSWYQQTPGQGLQFLFEYFSETQRNKGNFPGRFSGRQFSNSRSEMNVSTLELGDSALYLCASSLLAAGNTGELFFGEGSRLTVL.

The CDR3 bases are TGTGCCAGCAGCCAAGGGTTATGGGGGTACGAGCAGTACTTC. Its protein product is CASSQGLWGYEQYF. The chain joins TRBV14 to TRBJ2-7; either TRBD1 or TRBD2 may fit D (5 bases each). Germline values: CDR1 SGHDN, CDR2 FVKESK. There are 14 residues in the CDR3. V lost 1 base to trimming and J lost 4 bases, with 11 bases between them. The whole variable domain, filled in from reference TRBV14 and TRBJ2-7, reads EAGVTQFPSHSVIEKGQTVTLRCDPISGHDNLYWYRRVMGKEIKFLLHFVKESKQDESGMPNNRFLAERTGGTYSTLKVQPAELEDSGVYFCASSQGLWGYEQYFGPGTRLTVT.

The chain is built from TRBV14 and TRBJ1-2, with D possibly matching TRBD1 (5 bases). The CDR3 runs to 13 residues. The V gene's germline CDR1 is SGHDN and CDR2 FVKESK. V was trimmed by 0 bases and J by 14 bases, leaving 16 bases between them. In DNA form, the CDR3 reads TGTGCCAGCAGCCAAGATCTCCAGGGCTTACAAACCTTC. It encodes CASSQDLQGLQTF.

This chain connects TRBV7-8 to TRBJ2-1, with 14 bases that match TRBD2. CDR3 length equals 19 residues. V trimming: 5 bases; J trimming: 8 bases; junction bases outside the gene matches: 17. The germline V gene has CDR1 SGHVS and CDR2 FQNEAQ. For the CDR3, the DNA is TGTGCCAGCAGCCCACATAGGCGACTAGCGGGAGGGCGTTCGGATGAGCAGTTCTTC. Its protein product is CASSPHRRLAGGRSDEQFF.

J is TRBJ1-2 and V is TRBV30; D unresolved. In germline, CDR1 is GTSNPN, CDR2 SVGIG (reference sequence). Deletions cut 0 bases from V and 4 bases from J, with 21 bases between. The CDR3 length is 17 residues. The chain's CDR3 is CAWSVPGLRSLGYGYTF. CDR3 nucleotide sequence: TGTGCCTGGAGTGTACCGGGGTTAAGGTCTCTGGGCTATGGCTACACCTTC.

This chain connects TRBV6-4 to TRBJ2-2; D unresolved. The V gene's germline CDR1 is MRHNA and CDR2 SNTAGT. This CDR3 is 13 amino acids long. V lost 2 bases and J 4 bases, leaving 5 bases between the germline ends. For the CDR3, the DNA is TGTGCCAGCAGTGACCGATTCACCGGGGAGCTGTTTTTT. It yields the protein CASSDRFTGELFF.

The chain is built from TRBV5-4 and TRBJ1-2; 8 bases are a match to TRBD1. The CDR3 covers 13 residues. V lost 0 bases, J lost 6 bases, and 1 base stayed unmatched. Germline loops: CDR1 SGHNT, CDR2 YYREEE (reference sequence). The CDR3 bases are TGTGCCAGCAGCTTGGGACAGGGGAATGGCTACACCTTC. Protein sequence: CASSLGQGNGYTF.

The gene calls are TRBV6-4 and TRBJ2-7, with TRBD2 matching over 8 bases. CDR3 length equals 16 residues. V trimming: 0 bases; J trimming: 4 bases; junction bases outside the gene matches: 8. Germline CDR1 reads MRHNA; CDR2 reads SNTAGT. For the CDR3, the DNA is TGTGCCAGCAGTGACTCGGGTAAACTAGCGGTGTACGAGCAGTACTTC. Protein: CASSDSGKLAVYEQYF.

The V and J genes are TRBV5-8 and TRBJ2-7, with D unclear. The CDR3 sequence is 15 residues long. V was clipped by 7 bases and J by 2 bases, with 19 bases between them. Germline V gives CDR1 SGHTS, CDR2 YDEGEE. CDR3 sequence reads: CASGGRSRWTYEQYF. The DNA for the CDR3 is TGTGCCAGCGGCGGACGCTCCCGGTGGACCTACGAGCAGTACTTC.

The rearrangement uses TRBV4-1 and TRBJ2-5; 7 bases fit TRBD2. The germline gives CDR1 MGHRA, CDR2 YSYEKL. The CDR3 is made up of 14 amino acids. Trimming took 5 bases from V and 3 from J; bases not matched to a gene: 6. This CDR3 reads CASSIGLEEETQYF. CDR3 bases: TGCGCCAGCAGCATAGGACTAGAGGAAGAGACCCAGTACTTC.

This clone was detected a few times. This chain uses TRBV30 with TRBJ1-5, with D uncertain. The CDR3 is made up of 14 amino acids. V was pared by 0 bases and J by 6 bases, with 12 bases between. Germline V lookup: CDR1 GTSNPN, CDR2 SVGIG (reference sequence). The CDR3 nucleotides are TGTGCCTGGAGTGTCGGAACAGAGGGTCAGCCCCAGCATTTT. Its translation is CAWSVGTEGQPQHF.

The chain couples TRBV5-6 to TRBJ2-1; 10 positions agree with TRBD2. Looked up from germline, CDR1 is SGHDT and CDR2 is YYEEEE. J gave up 1 base and V 5 bases, and 3 bases lay outside the gene matches. The CDR3 is 15 amino acids. CDR3 protein: CASSNSGRSYNEQFF. CDR3 in DNA: TGTGCCAGCAGTAATAGCGGGAGGTCCTACAATGAGCAGTTCTTC.

The gene calls are TRBV7-9 and TRBJ2-1; TRBD2 agrees at 10 bases. The CDR3 length is 15 residues. Germline lookup yields CDR1 SEHNR and CDR2 FQNEAQ (reference sequence). The V segment lost 3 bases and the J segment 5 bases; nucleotides outside the gene matches: 4. The CDR3 sequence is CASSFGTSVNNEQFF. For the CDR3, the DNA is TGTGCCAGCAGCTTCGGGACTAGCGTGAACAATGAGCAGTTCTTC. Using reference TRBV7-9 and TRBJ2-1 for the parts outside the CDR3, the full variable domain is DTGVSQNPRHKITKRGQNVTFRCDPISEHNRLYWYRQTLGQGPEFLTYFQNEAQLEKSRLLSDRFSAERPKGSFSTLEIQRTEQGDSAMYLCASSFGTSVNNEQFFGPGTRLTVL.

This clone was seen a handful of times. The chain employs TRBV6-6 and TRBJ1-2; no reliable D call. Germline CDR1 and CDR2: MNHNY and SVGAGI (reference sequence). The CDR3 totals 15 residues. The V and J ends lost 2 bases and 0 bases respectively, with 10 bases between them. The CDR3 region has the DNA TGTGCCAGCAGTTACCCCACAGATACTAACTATGGCTACACCTTC. Translation gives CASSYPTDTNYGYTF.

J is TRBJ2-2 and V is TRBV19, with TRBD1 as a possible D gene (5 bases). V was shortened by 6 bases and J by 5 bases, with 10 bases between the two germline ends. Per the germline V gene, CDR1 is LNHDA and CDR2 is SQIVND (reference sequence). This CDR3 is 13 amino acids long. The CDR3 DNA sequence: TGTGCCAGTAGCCTCCGACAGACCGGGGAGCTGTTTTTT. Amino acid sequence: CASSLRQTGELFF.

The chain couples TRBV4-1 to TRBJ2-1; 11 nucleotides match TRBD2. Per the germline V gene, CDR1 is MGHRA and CDR2 is YSYEKL. V lost 0 bases, J lost 0 bases, and 1 base stayed unmatched. CDR3 length: 17 residues. The CDR3 region is CASSQDTSGSSYNEQFF. The CDR3 coding sequence is TGCGCCAGCAGCCAAGATACTAGCGGGAGCTCCTACAATGAGCAGTTCTTC.

The chain links TRBV7-9 to TRBJ2-5, with a tentative D call TRBD2 (6 bases). The V gene's germline CDR1 is SEHNR and CDR2 FQNEAQ (reference sequence). This CDR3 region has 15 residues. V was shortened by 5 bases and J by 3 bases, with 16 bases between the two germline ends. CDR3 region: CASSQGIAEEETQYF. The CDR3 nucleotides read TGTGCCAGCAGCCAAGGAATAGCGGAGGAAGAGACCCAGTACTTC.

The rearrangement links TRBV9 to TRBJ1-2, with D unresolved. V shed 5 bases and J shed 0 bases, with 20 bases lying between them. Germline CDR1 and CDR2: SGDLS and YYNGEE. This CDR3 is 17 amino acids long. The CDR3, as DNA: TGTGCCAGCAGGTCAAATCCTCGCCCCGGGGCTAACTATGGCTACACCTTC. Translation: CASRSNPRPGANYGYTF.

The V call is TRBV5-1, the J call TRBJ2-1, with a possible D match to TRBD2 (5 bases). Trimming stripped 0 bases from V and 6 bases from J, with 16 bases between. This CDR3 comprises 16 residues. CDR1 SGHRS and CDR2 YFSETQ come from the germline V gene. CDR3 nucleotides: TGCGCCAGCAGCTTGGACCCGGTCGGGGAATCCAATGAGCAGTTCTTC. Protein: CASSLDPVGESNEQFF. Based on the CDR3 plus reference TRBV5-1 and TRBJ2-1, the full variable domain is KAGVTQTPRYLIKTRGQQVTLSCSPISGHRSVSWYQQTPGQGLQFLFEYFSETQRNKGNFPGRFSGRQFSNSRSEMNVSTLELGDSALYLCASSLDPVGESNEQFFGPGTRLTVL.

This chain uses TRBV19 with TRBJ2-7, with D uncertain. Germline lookup yields CDR1 LNHDA and CDR2 SQIVND (reference sequence). Trimming removed 10 bases from V and 1 base from J, with 17 bases in between. The CDR3 totals 14 residues. CDR3: CATKKGTVSYEQYF. The CDR3 coding sequence is TGTGCCACGAAAAAGGGAACGGTTTCCTACGAGCAGTACTTC.

The chain combines TRBV4-2 with TRBJ2-7, with 7 positions matching TRBD1. This CDR3 contains 15 residues. Germline lookup yields CDR1 LGHNA and CDR2 YNFKEQ. Germline trimming cut 4 bases from V and 2 bases from J; bases unmatched to any gene: 8. The CDR3 region has the DNA TGTGCCAGCAGCCTGTCCGGGACAGCCCCCTACGAGCAGTACTTC. Its translation: CASSLSGTAPYEQYF.

This sequence joins TRBV6-6 and TRBJ2-5, with D possibly TRBD2 on 6 matching bases. The germline V gene encodes CDR1 MNHNY and CDR2 SVGAGI (reference sequence). Trimming pared 6 bases from V and 5 bases from J, leaving 16 bases between. The CDR3 loop spans 14 amino acids. The CDR3 region has the DNA TGTGCCAGCAGACGGGACTCGGGAGTTGAGACCCAGTACTTC. It yields the protein CASRRDSGVETQYF.

J is TRBJ1-5 and V is TRBV2; 9 nucleotides match TRBD1. The CDR3 is made up of 14 amino acids. Germline loops: CDR1 SNHLY, CDR2 FYNNEI. V was pared by 8 bases and J by 3 bases, with 5 bases of the junction left unmatched. The CDR3 loop is CASSRQGVNQPQHF. CDR3 nucleotides: TGTGCCAGCTCCCGACAGGGGGTCAATCAGCCCCAGCATTTT.